The rows below give T cell receptor beta chains drawn from one sample of a study of graft-versus-host responses after intestinal transplantation. Produced via immunoSEQ multiplex PCR; TCRdb's table is partial and in-frame only. The data show tens of thousands of clones, 80% to 95% seen once. Antigens of these TCRs are unknown. The sample was unstimulated CD4+ T cells sorted from spleen or lymph node cells, taken before intestinal transplant. These receptors were taken from a human donor who received an intestinal transplant. Each CDR3 is given without its conserved first and last residue.

J gene,V gene,CDR3 protein
TRBJ1-5,TRBV19,ASSIEGGGNQPQH
TRBJ1-6,TRBV30,ASRGSSSPLH
TRBJ1-1,TRBV30,ASGHSNTEAF
TRBJ1-1,TRBV7-2,ASSRGGGVGNNTEAF
TRBJ2-5,TRBV30,AWSGTSGGTWKQTQY
TRBJ2-1,TRBV27,ASSSRVSWEQF
TRBJ1-2,TRBV11-1,ASSTTGKGYGYT
TRBJ2-3,TRBV10-3,AISESMGVGTDTQY
TRBJ2-1,TRBV4-1,ASSQEGGSYNEQF
TRBJ2-3,TRBV5-1,ASSLGLVSADTQY
TRBJ2-7,TRBV6-1,ASSEPKGGFEQY
TRBJ2-7,TRBV28,ASSPSGITYEQY
TRBJ2-5,TRBV5-5,ASSLSGWAQETQY
TRBJ2-3,TRBV7-9,ASSAARSMQY
TRBJ2-3,TRBV10-3,AIRGLADTDTQY
TRBJ2-7,TRBV7-2,ASSLKTGGGYYEQY
TRBJ1-5,TRBV5-6,ASSLGGTGNQPQH
TRBJ2-7,TRBV7-7,ASSLGLRRVKHGSEQY
TRBJ2-5,TRBV5-1,ASSLDPQAQETQY
TRBJ2-1,TRBV4-2,ASSPHGDSSYNEQF
TRBJ2-7,TRBV18,ASSSVASNYEQY
TRBJ1-5,TRBV5-5,ASSHSGTIQHQPQH
TRBJ1-2,TRBV29-1,SVAGQGEGYT
TRBJ1-2,TRBV30,AWSRQGGYGYT
TRBJ2-3,TRBV6-5,ASSRGGSTDTQY
TRBJ1-1,TRBV15,ATSRGQGGGNTEAF
TRBJ2-3,TRBV5-1,ASSLGHPFSDTQY
TRBJ2-3,TRBV18,ASSPTGPDTQY
TRBJ1-2,TRBV21-1,ASSKAARGNGYT